These 20 T cell receptor beta chains originate from one sample sequenced in a study of cytomegalovirus exposure and HLA in healthy donors. The PCR had 60 Vbeta and 13 Jbeta primers. Assay used: immunoSEQ multiplex PCR; TCRdb lists only in-frame clones, some missing. The sample shows 130,000 or so clones, more than 70% of them seen only once. Sequenced material: PBMCs. The receptor set was obtained from a woman aged 60-70 years in good health and CMV-seronegative.

The CDR3 reads CASSLQKQNNSPLHF. Written as DNA, the CDR3 is TGCGCCAGCAGCTTACAGAAACAAAATAATTCACCCCTCCACTTT. The rearrangement uses TRBV5-1 and TRBJ1-6, with unresolved D. This CDR3 has 15 amino acids. CDR1 and CDR2 from the germline V gene are SGHRS and YFSETQ. The V end was cut by 2 bases, the J end by 5 bases, with 11 bases between.

Comment on this clone: The same CDR3 is also encoded by other DNA sequences in this sample. The gene calls are TRBV28 and TRBJ1-2; 7 bases align to TRBD1. J was trimmed by 7 bases and V by 5 bases; bases with no gene match: 4. There are 12 residues in the CDR3. Germline loops: CDR1 MDHEN, CDR2 SYDVKM. CDR3 protein: CASSLRTGGYTF. The DNA for the CDR3 is TGTGCCAGCAGTCTGAGGACAGGTGGCTACACCTTC.

Only one count was recorded for this clone. Other DNA sequences in this sample translate to the same CDR3. The rearrangement links TRBV5-1 to TRBJ2-5, with 8 bases matching TRBD2. J gave up 5 bases and V 5 bases, and 8 bases lay outside the gene matches. CDR3 length: 14 residues. CDR1 and CDR2 from the germline V gene are SGHRS and YFSETQ. The CDR3 spells CASRVAGSQETQYF. CDR3 sequence (DNA): TGCGCCAGCAGGGTAGCGGGATCTCAGGAGACCCAGTACTTC.

This clone was seen once. The chain joins TRBV30 to TRBJ1-5; perhaps TRBD1 as D (6 bases). This CDR3 comprises 13 residues. Germline CDR1 and CDR2: GTSNPN and SVGIG (reference sequence). The germline V and J ends were trimmed by 2 bases and 5 bases, with 10 bases remaining between them. CDR3 amino acids: CAWSSRGDQPQHF. In DNA, the CDR3 is TGTGCCTGGAGTTCCAGGGGCGATCAGCCCCAGCATTTT.

The gene calls are TRBV27 and TRBJ1-3; a weak D match, TRBD1 (6 bases). Germline V CDR1 and CDR2: MNHEY, SMNVEV (reference sequence). The CDR3 runs 16 residues. The V gene lost 5 bases and the J gene lost 4 bases, with 18 bases spanning the gap. CDR3 residues: CASSPRRGALGNTIYF. For the CDR3, the DNA is TGTGCCAGCAGTCCCCGGCGGGGGGCTTTGGGAAACACCATATATTTT.

V is TRBV6-4 and J is TRBJ1-5; maybe TRBD1 (5 bases). Germline V lookup: CDR1 MRHNA, CDR2 SNTAGT. V was clipped by 2 bases and J by 0 bases, with 17 bases between them. The CDR3 extends over 18 amino acids. CDR3 DNA sequence: TGTGCCAGCAGTGACAGGGGCTCGAGTGGACCTAGCAATCAGCCCCAGCATTTT. Translated: CASSDRGSSGPSNQPQHF.

The V call is TRBV5-1, the J call TRBJ1-3; tentative D call: TRBD1 (5 bases). The CDR3 spans 16 residues. V shed 0 bases and J shed 0 bases, with 10 bases lying between them. Germline CDR1 and CDR2: SGHRS and YFSETQ. The CDR3 nucleotides are TGCGCCAGCAGCTTGGTAACAGGCCCCTCTGGAAACACCATATATTTT. Its protein is CASSLVTGPSGNTIYF.

This chain joins TRBV5-1 and TRBJ1-2; maybe TRBD1 (5 bases). The germline CDR1 and CDR2 sequences are SGHRS and YFSETQ. The CDR3 consists of 13 residues. V was clipped by 1 base and J by 4 bases, with 8 bases between them. DNA of the CDR3: TGCGCCAGCAGCTTGCCGGGGGGCTATGGCTACACCTTC. Its protein is CASSLPGGYGYTF.

This rearrangement joins TRBV18 to TRBJ2-7, with TRBD1 matching over 7 bases. V gave up 1 base and J gave up 4 bases; unmatched junction bases: 7. This CDR3 has 15 amino acids. The germline gives CDR1 KGHSH, CDR2 LQKENI. CDR3 bases: TGTGCCAGCTCACCACAAAGGGGGCGCGGGTACGAGCAGTACTTC. It translates to CASSPQRGRGYEQYF.

The chain links TRBV15 to TRBJ2-1, with 9 bases that match TRBD1. Germline-derived CDR1 and CDR2 are LNHNV and YYDKDF (reference sequence). There are 16 residues in the CDR3. Losses at the gene ends were 3 bases for V and 0 bases for J; bases not matched to a gene: 3. In DNA form, the CDR3 reads TGTGCCACCAGCAGTGGGACAGGGAGCTCCTACAATGAGCAGTTCTTC. Its translation: CATSSGTGSSYNEQFF.

The chain is built from TRBV18 and TRBJ1-5, with D unclear. There are 13 residues in the CDR3. Germline V gives CDR1 KGHSH, CDR2 LQKENI. The germline V and J ends were trimmed by 2 bases and 4 bases, with 6 bases remaining between them. DNA of the CDR3: TGTGCCAGCTCACCAGCAGATAATCAGCCCCAGCATTTT. This gives the protein CASSPADNQPQHF.

With regard to this clone: The same CDR3 also results from other DNA sequences found in this sample. The rearrangement uses TRBV5-1 and TRBJ1-1; D not certain. The CDR3 consists of 13 residues. CDR1 SGHRS and CDR2 YFSETQ come from the germline V gene. Trimming stripped 0 bases from V and 5 bases from J, with 8 bases between. DNA for the CDR3: TGCGCCAGCAGCTTGGGAGGTGGAACTGAAGCTTTCTTT. It yields the protein CASSLGGGTEAFF.

The rearrangement joins TRBV2 to TRBJ2-5; 7 nucleotides agree with TRBD1. Germline CDR1 SNHLY, CDR2 FYNNEI. V was clipped by 3 bases and J by 3 bases; unmatched bases: 7. The CDR3 runs 15 residues. CDR3 DNA: TGTGCCAGCAGTGACCTGGGTACAGGGGAAGAGACCCAGTACTTC. Translated: CASSDLGTGEETQYF.

This chain joins TRBV21-1 and TRBJ1-5; the table assigns TRBD1, which was not confirmed against the DNA. TRBV21-1 is labeled a pseudogene. The CDR3 is 17 residues long. CDR3 protein: CASSKRQGVSCNQPQHF. In DNA, the CDR3 is TGTGCCAGCAGCAAACGACAGGGGGTTTCGTGCAATCAGCCCCAGCATTTT.

The rearrangement joins TRBV5-1 to TRBJ2-2; 7 nucleotides agree with TRBD1. Trimming took 4 bases from V and 0 from J; bases not matched to a gene: 12. CDR1 SGHRS and CDR2 YFSETQ come from the germline V gene. The CDR3 contains 18 residues. The CDR3 spells CASSPGTASIPNTGELFF. CDR3 in DNA: TGCGCCAGCAGCCCCGGGACAGCTTCGATCCCGAACACCGGGGAGCTGTTTTTT.

This clone was seen only a few times. The chain uses TRBV5-4 and TRBJ2-7; no clear D gene. The CDR3 sequence is 14 residues long. V lost 0 bases, J lost 3 bases, and 10 bases lay in between. The germline gives CDR1 SGHNT, CDR2 YYREEE (reference sequence). CDR3 sequence reads: CASSLVQSDYEQYF. CDR3 DNA sequence: TGTGCCAGCAGCTTGGTACAGTCAGACTACGAGCAGTACTTC.

This clone was found a few times. The V call is TRBV9, the J call TRBJ2-7; tentative D call: TRBD1 (6 bases). There are 12 residues in the CDR3. Trimming cost V 4 bases and J 5 bases, with 10 bases left between them. In germline, CDR1 is SGDLS, CDR2 YYNGEE. The CDR3 region is CASSPTGNEQYF. The CDR3 coding sequence is TGTGCCAGCAGCCCTACAGGGAACGAGCAGTACTTC.

The chain links TRBV4-2 to TRBJ1-2, with D possibly matching TRBD1 (6 bases). Germline values: CDR1 LGHNA, CDR2 YNFKEQ. The V end was cut by 1 base, the J end by 5 bases, with 11 bases between. This CDR3 has 14 amino acids. CDR3 coding DNA: TGTGCCAGCAGCCAAGTGGAGACAGGTTATGGCTACACCTTC. Protein sequence: CASSQVETGYGYTF.

This CDR3 is CSVGETSNTEAFF. DNA for the CDR3: TGCAGCGTTGGTGAGACATCGAACACTGAAGCTTTCTTT. The rearrangement joins TRBV29-1 to TRBJ1-1; D is uncertain. The CDR3 runs 13 residues. Trimming cost V 4 bases and J 1 base, with 10 bases left between them. CDR1 SQVTM and CDR2 ANQGSEA come from the germline V gene.

This clone was seen only a few times. The chain uses TRBV9 and TRBJ1-3; no definite D call. This CDR3 spans 14 amino acids. Trimming pared 2 bases from V and 0 bases from J, leaving 6 bases between. CDR1 and CDR2 from the germline V gene are SGDLS and YYNGEE. Written as DNA, the CDR3 is TGTGCCAGCAGCGTCCCGGGCTCTGGAAACACCATATATTTT. Translation gives CASSVPGSGNTIYF.